These 28 T cell receptor beta chains were sequenced from one sample in a study of Ad26.COV2.S vaccination and SARS-CoV-2 variants. Measured with immunoSEQ multiplex PCR; TCRdb has only the in-frame clones, and not every one. The sample has roughly 460,000 clones, 80% to 90% seen once. Regarding treatment: around 19 received Ad26.COV2.S at low or high dose, single or two shots; about 5 received placebo; per-sample allocation not given. Day 63 following the first vaccine or placebo injection was when the samples were taken. Material: peripheral blood, obtained in a trial of Ad26.COV2.S vaccine versus placebo. The receptors shown here come from a person aged 18-60 years who received the Ad26.COV2.S COVID-19 vaccine or a placebo.

This clone has a single count. V is TRBV18 and J is TRBJ1-6, with 8 bases fitting TRBD1. The CDR3 spans 16 residues. J gave up 8 bases and V 6 bases, and 12 bases lay outside the gene matches. Per germline, CDR1 KGHSH and CDR2 LQKENI. Written as DNA, the CDR3 is TGTGCCAGCTCTAGGGGACAGGATGCGTATGATTCACCCCTCCACTTT. Its protein is CASSRGQDAYDSPLHF.

In regard to this clone: This same CDR3 is encoded by further DNA sequences in the sample. This chain connects TRBV20-1 to TRBJ2-7; D is undetermined. Germline CDR1 DFQATT, CDR2 SNEGSKA (reference sequence). Trimming stripped 3 bases from V and 4 bases from J, with 4 bases between. This CDR3 has 10 residues. DNA of the CDR3: TGCAGTGCTAGTGGGTACGAGCAGTACTTC. It yields the protein CSASGYEQYF.

This clone has more than one count but fewer than ten. V is TRBV6-5 and J is TRBJ2-7; 8 bases line up with TRBD2. The length of the CDR3 is 15 residues. Trimming removed 0 bases from V and 2 bases from J; junction bases left unmatched: 3. Germline V gene sequence: CDR1 MNHEY, CDR2 SVGAGI. The CDR3 region has the DNA TGTGCCAGCAGTTACTCGAATAGCGGGACCTACGAGCAGTACTTC. Its translation: CASSYSNSGTYEQYF.

The chain carries TRBV5-4 and TRBJ1-2; D gene ambiguous. CDR1 is SGHNT and CDR2 is YYREEE in the germline V gene (reference sequence). The CDR3 contains 15 residues. Trimming pared 0 bases from V and 3 bases from J, leaving 12 bases between. The CDR3 sequence is CASSLDPEIYYGYTF. The CDR3 DNA reads TGTGCCAGCAGCTTGGACCCGGAGATTTACTATGGCTACACCTTC.

In its sample, this clone was seen once. The chain recombines TRBV19 with TRBJ2-7; perhaps D is TRBD1 or TRBD2 (5 bases each). CDR3 length: 14 amino acids. Trimming left V 8 bases short and J 5 bases short, with 19 bases between. CDR1 LNHDA and CDR2 SQIVND come from the germline V gene (reference sequence). The CDR3 nucleotides are TGTGCCAGTGACAGCGGCACTAGGAACGACGAGCAGTACTTC. Encoded protein: CASDSGTRNDEQYF.

The chain is built from TRBV7-9 and TRBJ1-4; D unclear. Per germline, CDR1 SEHNR and CDR2 FQNEAQ (reference sequence). Trimming took off 6 bases at V and 4 bases at J, with 15 bases between the two ends. The CDR3 extends over 15 amino acids. The CDR3 region has the DNA TGTGCCAGCAGTTCAACTCCCGTGGGTAATGAAAAACTGTTTTTT. Its translation: CASSSTPVGNEKLFF.

The J gene is TRBJ2-1, the V gene TRBV10-3, with 7 bases fitting TRBD2. The length of the CDR3 is 14 residues. The germline V gene has CDR1 ENHRY and CDR2 SYGVKD. V lost 4 bases and J lost 6; bases outside the gene matches: 6. In DNA, the CDR3 is TGTGCCATCAGTGCAGCGGGACCCTTCAATGAGCAGTTCTTC. The encoded protein is CAISAAGPFNEQFF.

The chain recombines TRBV7-6 with TRBJ2-6, with D unclear. The CDR3 consists of 14 residues. Trimming removed 2 bases from V and 1 base from J, with 3 bases in between. CDR1 and CDR2 from the germline V gene are SGHVS and FNYEAQ. CDR3 coding DNA: TGTGCCAGCAGCTTACAATCTGGGGCCAACGTCCTGACTTTC. As protein: CASSLQSGANVLTF.

This clone appeared once. The chain employs TRBV28 and TRBJ2-7, with 14 bases matching TRBD2. Unmatched junction bases numbered 4, after V lost 3 bases and J lost 3 bases. The V gene's germline CDR1 is MDHEN and CDR2 SYDVKM. This CDR3 is built from 16 residues. CDR3 region: CASSLAGTSGSYEQYF. CDR3 DNA: TGTGCCAGCAGTTTGGCCGGGACTAGCGGGAGCTACGAGCAGTACTTC. The whole variable domain, remainder taken from reference TRBV28 and TRBJ2-7, is DVKVTQSSRYLVKRTGEKVFLECVQDMDHENMFWYRQDPGLGLRLIYFSYDVKMKEKGDIPEGYSVSREKKERFSLILESASTNQTSMYLCASSLAGTSGSYEQYFGPGTRLTVT.

A single count supports this clone. The J gene is TRBJ2-5, the V gene TRBV11-3, with D perhaps given as TRBD1 or TRBD2 (5 bases each). CDR3 length: 14 residues. Germline V gene lookup returns CDR1 SGHNT and CDR2 YENEEA. The V gene lost 1 base and the J gene lost 6 bases, with 12 bases spanning the gap. CDR3 region: CASSLGPREQTQYF. CDR3 nucleotide sequence: TGTGCCAGCAGCTTAGGCCCCAGGGAGCAGACCCAGTACTTC.

The V call is TRBV15, the J call TRBJ1-2; the D gene is possibly TRBD1 (5 bases). V was shortened by 1 base and J by 5 bases, with 14 bases between the two germline ends. The CDR3 is made up of 15 amino acids. Germline lookup yields CDR1 LNHNV and CDR2 YYDKDF (reference sequence). The DNA for the CDR3 is TGTGCCACCAGCAGAGCCCCTGGGGCAGATTATGGCTACACCTTC. Encoded protein: CATSRAPGADYGYTF.

The chain joins TRBV19 to TRBJ2-1; D is unclear. V was cut by 6 bases and J by 4 bases, with 10 bases left in between. CDR3 length equals 13 residues. Germline values: CDR1 LNHDA, CDR2 SQIVND (reference sequence). CDR3 loop: CASRADPYNEQFF. CDR3 nucleotides: TGTGCCAGTAGGGCTGATCCATACAATGAGCAGTTCTTC.

The chain joins TRBV13 to TRBJ2-3; D unclear. CDR1 PRHDT and CDR2 FYEKMQ come from the germline V gene (reference sequence). This CDR3 spans 16 amino acids. The V and J ends lost 2 bases and 0 bases respectively, with 12 bases between them. The DNA for the CDR3 is TGTGCCAGCAGCTTAAGTTCTGTAGGTAGCACAGATACGCAGTATTTT. Amino acid sequence: CASSLSSVGSTDTQYF. The whole variable domain, filled in from reference TRBV13 and TRBJ2-3, reads AAGVIQSPRHLIKEKRETATLKCYPIPRHDTVYWYQQGPGQDPQFLISFYEKMQSDKGSIPDRFSAQQFSDYHSELNMSSLELGDSALYFCASSLSSVGSTDTQYFGPGTRLTVL.

V is TRBV7-9 and J is TRBJ1-1; D unclear. Germline lookup yields CDR1 SEHNR and CDR2 FQNEAQ (reference sequence). The CDR3 sequence is 14 residues long. V was cut by 3 bases and J by 5 bases, with 13 bases left in between. This chain's CDR3 is CASSFSDPGTEAFF. The CDR3 nucleotides read TGTGCCAGCAGCTTTTCGGACCCTGGGACTGAAGCTTTCTTT.

J is TRBJ2-1 and V is TRBV20-1; TRBD2 is a possible D gene (5 bases). Germline V gene lookup returns CDR1 DFQATT and CDR2 SNEGSKA (reference sequence). Between the trimmed V and J ends, which lost 3 bases and 1 base, there was a span of 10 bases. This CDR3 has 14 residues. In DNA, the CDR3 is TGCAGTGCTAGTGTGGGAGCGTCCTACAATGAGCAGTTCTTC. Translating it yields CSASVGASYNEQFF.

The chain carries TRBV18 and TRBJ1-6; D perhaps matches TRBD1 (6 bases). Trimming took off 2 bases at V and 8 bases at J, with 10 bases between the two ends. This CDR3 contains 14 residues. Germline CDR1 reads KGHSH; CDR2 reads LQKENI. The CDR3 region is CASSPTGLDSPLHF. The CDR3, as DNA: TGTGCCAGCTCACCAACAGGGTTGGATTCACCCCTCCACTTT. Full variable domain (rest looked up from reference TRBV18 and TRBJ1-6): NAGVMQNPRHLVRRRGQEARLRCSPMKGHSHVYWYRQLPEEGLKFMVYLQKENIIDESGMPKERFSAEFPKEGPSILRIQQVVRGDSAAYFCASSPTGLDSPLHFGNGTRLTVT.

The V call is TRBV3-1 (or the pseudogene TRBV3-2), the J call TRBJ2-7; tentatively, D is TRBD2 (5 bases). The CDR3 spans 13 residues. Germline assignment: CDR1 LGHDT and CDR2 YNNKEL (reference sequence). V shed 4 bases and J shed 3 bases, with 10 bases lying between them. The CDR3 DNA reads as TGTGCCAGCAGCCCGACCCGGGACTACGAGCAGTACTTC. Residues: CASSPTRDYEQYF.

The chain has TRBV29-1 and TRBJ1-1; D gene unclear. Germline loops: CDR1 SQVTM, CDR2 ANQGSEA. CDR3 size: 14 residues. V was clipped by 3 bases and J by 4 bases, with 15 bases between them. Here the CDR3 reads CSVEGKLAPTEAFF. The CDR3 region has the DNA TGCAGCGTTGAGGGTAAATTGGCACCCACTGAAGCTTTCTTT.

The chain couples TRBV19 to TRBJ1-2; possibly TRBD1 for D (6 bases). The CDR3 loop spans 15 amino acids. The ends were cut back, 3 bases at V and 5 bases at J, with 16 bases in the middle. Germline lookup yields CDR1 LNHDA and CDR2 SQIVND (reference sequence). The CDR3 here is CASSIADYRVYGYTF. In DNA, the CDR3 is TGTGCCAGTAGTATCGCCGATTACAGGGTATATGGCTACACCTTC.

The chain uses TRBV19 and TRBJ2-2; tentative D call: TRBD1 (5 bases). The germline V and J ends were trimmed by 4 bases and 10 bases, with 16 bases remaining between them. The CDR3 is made up of 14 amino acids. The germline V gene encodes CDR1 LNHDA and CDR2 SQIVND (reference sequence). CDR3 sequence (DNA): TGTGCCAGTAGTACGCCCCTGACAGTTGCGGAGCTGTTTTTT. Translation: CASSTPLTVAELFF.

The V and J genes are TRBV7-9 and TRBJ1-3, with D unresolved. Between the trimmed V and J ends, which lost 5 bases and 2 bases, there was a span of 13 bases. Germline V CDR1 and CDR2: SEHNR, FQNEAQ (reference sequence). The CDR3 covers 15 residues. The DNA for the CDR3 is TGTGCCAGCAGCCCGGTGAATAGAGCTGGAAACACCATATATTTT. Translation gives CASSPVNRAGNTIYF.

The rearrangement joins TRBV11-2 to TRBJ1-2; possible D gene TRBD1, 5 bases. Trimming removed 0 bases at V and 6 bases at J, with 14 bases between. Germline V gene data show CDR1 as SGHAT and CDR2 as FQNNGV. The CDR3 is 15 amino acids. In DNA form, the CDR3 reads TGTGCCAGCAGCTTAGATCGGGACGGTTCTCATGGCTACACCTTC. The encoded protein is CASSLDRDGSHGYTF.

V is TRBV19 and J is TRBJ1-5; tentative D call: TRBD1 (5 bases). The germline CDR1 and CDR2 sequences are LNHDA and SQIVND (reference sequence). The CDR3 runs to 11 residues. V lost 4 bases and J lost 9, with 7 bases in between. The CDR3 spells CASSTRGPQHF. CDR3 in DNA: TGTGCCAGTAGTACGAGGGGGCCCCAGCATTTT.

The chain is built from TRBV11-2 and TRBJ2-1; 10 positions agree with TRBD2. This CDR3 has 14 residues. The V and J ends lost 1 base and 14 bases, in that order; junction bases with no gene match: 8. CDR1 SGHAT and CDR2 FQNNGV come from the germline V gene. The CDR3 coding sequence is TGTGCCAGCAGCTTAGTGCGAGCGGGAGGGCCAAAGTTCTTC. This translates into CASSLVRAGGPKFF.

The genes are TRBV29-1 and TRBJ2-1, with D perhaps matching TRBD2 (6 bases). Trimming took 3 bases from V and 8 from J, leaving 20 bases between them. This CDR3 contains 15 residues. The germline CDR1 and CDR2 sequences are SQVTM and ANQGSEA. The CDR3 region is CSVDIGGRRRYEQFF. The CDR3 nucleotides are TGCAGCGTTGATATCGGGGGTAGACGTCGCTATGAGCAGTTCTTC.

V and J are TRBV28 and TRBJ2-7, with 10 bases matching TRBD1. The CDR3 is 14 amino acids. Germline CDR1 MDHEN, CDR2 SYDVKM. The V gene end was trimmed by 4 bases and the J gene end by 3 bases; junction bases not matched to a gene: 3. The CDR3 loop is CASSSGTGVYEQYF. CDR3 nucleotide sequence: TGTGCCAGCAGTTCCGGGACAGGGGTCTACGAGCAGTACTTC. Supplemented by reference TRBV28 and TRBJ2-7, the full variable domain reads DVKVTQSSRYLVKRTGEKVFLECVQDMDHENMFWYRQDPGLGLRLIYFSYDVKMKEKGDIPEGYSVSREKKERFSLILESASTNQTSMYLCASSSGTGVYEQYFGPGTRLTVT.

The chain uses TRBV18 and TRBJ2-2, with 9 bases that match TRBD1. CDR1 is KGHSH and CDR2 is LQKENI in the germline V gene. There are 15 residues in the CDR3. J was trimmed by 4 bases and V by 5 bases; bases with no gene match: 5. CDR3 sequence reads: CASSEDRGLTGELFF. CDR3 sequence (DNA): TGTGCCAGCTCAGAGGACAGGGGTCTCACCGGGGAGCTGTTTTTT.

This chain links TRBV27 with TRBJ1-1, with TRBD1 matching 11 bases. Trimming cost V 6 bases and J 6 bases; bases outside gene matches: 6. There are 14 residues in the CDR3. From germline, CDR1 is MNHEY and CDR2 SMNVEV (reference sequence). CDR3 in DNA: TGTGCCAGCAGAACTGCGGGACAGGGGGCTGAAGCTTTCTTT. It yields the protein CASRTAGQGAEAFF.